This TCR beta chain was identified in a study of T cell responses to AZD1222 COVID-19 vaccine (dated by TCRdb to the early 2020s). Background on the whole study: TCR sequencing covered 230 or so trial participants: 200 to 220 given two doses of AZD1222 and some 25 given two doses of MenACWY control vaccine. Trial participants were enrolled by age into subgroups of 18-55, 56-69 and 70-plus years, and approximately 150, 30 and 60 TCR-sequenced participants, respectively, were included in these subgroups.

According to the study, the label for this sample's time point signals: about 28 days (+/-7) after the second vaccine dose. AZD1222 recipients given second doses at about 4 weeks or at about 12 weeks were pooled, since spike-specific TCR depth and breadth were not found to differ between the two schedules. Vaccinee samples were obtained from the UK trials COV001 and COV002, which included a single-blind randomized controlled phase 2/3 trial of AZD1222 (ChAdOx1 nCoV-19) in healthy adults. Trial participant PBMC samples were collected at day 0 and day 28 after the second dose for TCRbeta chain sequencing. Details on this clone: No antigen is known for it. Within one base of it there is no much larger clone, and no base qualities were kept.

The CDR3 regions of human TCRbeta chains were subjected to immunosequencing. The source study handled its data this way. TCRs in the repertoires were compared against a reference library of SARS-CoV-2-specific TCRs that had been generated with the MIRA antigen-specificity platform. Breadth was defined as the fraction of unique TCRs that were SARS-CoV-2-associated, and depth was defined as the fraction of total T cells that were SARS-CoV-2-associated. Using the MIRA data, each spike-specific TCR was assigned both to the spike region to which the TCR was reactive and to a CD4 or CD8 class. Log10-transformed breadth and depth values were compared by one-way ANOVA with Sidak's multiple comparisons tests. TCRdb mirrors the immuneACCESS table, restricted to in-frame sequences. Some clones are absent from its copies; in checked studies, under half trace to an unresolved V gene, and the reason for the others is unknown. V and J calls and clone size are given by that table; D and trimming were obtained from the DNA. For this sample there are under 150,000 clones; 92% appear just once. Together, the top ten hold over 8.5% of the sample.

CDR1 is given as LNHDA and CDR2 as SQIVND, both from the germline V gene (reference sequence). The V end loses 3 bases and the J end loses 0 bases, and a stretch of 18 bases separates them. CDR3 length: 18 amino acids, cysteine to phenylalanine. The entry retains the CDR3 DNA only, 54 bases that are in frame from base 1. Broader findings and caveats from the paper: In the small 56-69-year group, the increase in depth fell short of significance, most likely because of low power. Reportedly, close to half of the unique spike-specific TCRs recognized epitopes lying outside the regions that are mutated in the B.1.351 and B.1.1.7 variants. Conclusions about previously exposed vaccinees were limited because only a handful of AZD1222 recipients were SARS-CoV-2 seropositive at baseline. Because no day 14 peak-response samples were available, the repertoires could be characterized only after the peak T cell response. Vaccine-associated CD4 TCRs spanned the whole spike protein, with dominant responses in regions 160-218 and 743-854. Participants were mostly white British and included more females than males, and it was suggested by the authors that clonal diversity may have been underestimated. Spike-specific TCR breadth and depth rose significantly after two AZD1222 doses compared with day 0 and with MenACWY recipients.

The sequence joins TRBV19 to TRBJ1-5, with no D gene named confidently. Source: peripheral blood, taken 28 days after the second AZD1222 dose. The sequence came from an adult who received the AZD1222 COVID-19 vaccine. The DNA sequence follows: TGTGCCAGTAGTATTGGCCCGGGCGGCGTTTATAGCAATCAGCCCCAGCATTTT. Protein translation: CASSIGPGGVYSNQPQHF. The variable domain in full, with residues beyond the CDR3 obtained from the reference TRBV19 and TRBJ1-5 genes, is DGGITQSPKYLFRKEGQNVTLSCEQNLNHDAMYWYRQDPGQGLRLIYYSQIVNDFQKGDIAEGYSVSREKKESFPLTVTSAQKNPTAFYLCASSIGPGGVYSNQPQHFGDGTRLSIL.